This is a list of T cell receptor beta chains from one sample in a study of T cell responses to AZD1222 COVID-19 vaccine. Sequencing was performed with immunoSEQ multiplex PCR; in TCRdb, only in-frame clones are kept and a portion is missing. The table includes 130,000 or so clones, more than 80% detected once. The sample was peripheral blood, taken on day 0 of AZD1222 vaccination. Receptors were obtained from an adult in good health. Both conserved end residues are part of each CDR3. The order of the fields is D gene, V gene, J gene, clone size, CDR3 protein, CDR3 DNA. The D gene is left open where the match is weak. A row's size may be missing; if present it is once, few, many or a size class.

TRBD2	TRBV4-3	TRBJ2-1	-	CASSQSGTSGRSEQFF	TGCGCCAGCAGCCAATCCGGGACTAGCGGGAGGAGTGAGCAGTTCTTC
-	TRBV28	TRBJ1-4	-	CASRPGATNEKLFF	TGTGCCAGCAGGCCGGGGGCTACTAATGAAAAACTGTTTTTT
TRBD1	TRBV28	TRBJ1-5	-	CASSTSGQGANNQPQHF	TGTGCCAGCAGTACTAGCGGACAGGGTGCTAACAATCAGCCCCAGCATTTT
-	TRBV7-9	TRBJ2-5	-	CASSFGGQVIQETQYF	TGTGCCAGCAGCTTTGGGGGCCAGGTGATCCAAGAGACCCAGTACTTC
-	TRBV27	TRBJ2-1	-	CASSEGVLRNNEQFF	TGTGCCAGCAGTGAGGGAGTCCTACGGAACAATGAGCAGTTCTTC
TRBD1	TRBV15	TRBJ1-4	-	CATRGQGNEKLFF	TGTGCCACCCGGGGACAGGGGAATGAAAAACTGTTTTTT
-	TRBV28	TRBJ1-3	-	CASSLITTADTIYF	TGTGCCAGCAGTTTAATTACCACGGCTGACACCATATATTTT
TRBD1	TRBV24-1	TRBJ2-1	-	CATSDTSGTEGSYNEQFF	TGTGCCACCAGTGATACTTCCGGGACAGAGGGGTCCTACAATGAGCAGTTCTTC
-	TRBV18	TRBJ1-2	once	CASSPGQPPNYGYTF	TGTGCCAGCTCACCAGGACAGCCACCGAACTATGGCTACACCTTC
TRBD2	TRBV24-1	TRBJ2-1	-	CATSDSTSGGSYNEQFF	TGTGCCACCAGTGATTCGACTAGCGGGGGCTCCTACAATGAGCAGTTCTTC
-	TRBV5-6	TRBJ1-4	-	CASSLGIREKLFF	TGTGCCAGCAGCTTGGGAATCAGGGAAAAACTGTTTTTT
-	TRBV4-2	TRBJ2-6	-	CASSQEPGAARSGANVLTF	TGTGCCAGCAGCCAAGAGCCGGGCGCAGCGAGGTCTGGGGCCAACGTCCTGACTTTC
-	TRBV7-8	TRBJ1-4	-	CASSLNRVSPGTVKLFF	TGTGCCAGCAGCTTGAACAGGGTCTCCCCGGGTACAGTAAAACTGTTTTTT
-	TRBV6-5	TRBJ2-7	-	CASSFGRGYEQYF	TGTGCCAGCAGCTTTGGGCGTGGCTACGAGCAGTACTTC
TRBD2	TRBV7-8	TRBJ2-1	-	CASSLRRLAGGDNEQFF	TGTGCCAGCAGCTTGAGAAGACTAGCGGGGGGCGACAATGAGCAGTTCTTC
-	TRBV7-9	TRBJ2-5	few	CASSLIRETQYF	TGTGCCAGCAGCTTGATACGAGAGACCCAGTACTTC
-	TRBV7-2	TRBJ1-6	few	CASSPEGARSPLHF	TGTGCCAGCAGCCCGGAAGGGGCGCGGTCACCCCTCCACTTT
TRBD2	TRBV7-2	TRBJ2-1	-	CASSVAGTIYNEQFF	TGTGCCAGCAGCGTGGCCGGGACTATCTACAATGAGCAGTTCTTC
-	TRBV5-5	TRBJ2-7	-	CASSPNRDPYEQYF	TGTGCCAGCAGCCCGAACCGGGATCCCTACGAGCAGTACTTC
-	TRBV5-1	TRBJ1-1	-	CASSFRGTEAFF	TGCGCCAGCAGCTTCAGAGGAACTGAAGCTTTCTTT
TRBD2	TRBV18	TRBJ2-3	-	CASSRQAGGKDTQYF	TGTGCCAGCTCTAGACAAGCGGGGGGCAAGGATACGCAGTATTTT
-	TRBV21-1	TRBJ1-5	-	CASSKSPMRNQPQHF	TGTGCCAGCAGCAAATCCCCAATGAGGAATCAGCCCCAGCATTTT
-	TRBV27	TRBJ2-1	-	CASSPRYNEQFF	TGTGCCAGCAGTCCCCGTTACAATGAGCAGTTCTTC
-	TRBV19	TRBJ1-2	-	CASSIDLAGYDGYTF	TGTGCCAGTAGTATAGATCTCGCAGGGTATGATGGCTACACCTTC
-	TRBV5-1	TRBJ1-1	-	CASSTAGATEAFF	TGCGCCAGCAGCACCGCAGGCGCTACTGAAGCTTTCTTT
-	TRBV27	TRBJ1-2	-	CASTRTPQNNYGYTF	TGTGCCAGCACCCGGACACCCCAAAATAACTATGGCTACACCTTC
TRBD1	TRBV7-9	TRBJ1-2	-	CASSLVWTGGNYGYTF	TGTGCCAGCAGCTTAGTTTGGACAGGGGGCAACTATGGCTACACCTTC
-	TRBV9	TRBJ2-3	-	CASSAYTDTQYF	TGTGCCAGCAGCGCGTACACAGATACGCAGTATTTT
-	TRBV20-1	TRBJ1-4	-	CSAPLGGKLFF	TGCAGTGCTCCACTGGGGGGAAAACTGTTTTTT
TRBD2	TRBV4-1	TRBJ2-1	-	CASSQPGGAMFF	TGCGCCAGCAGCCAACCCGGGGGGGCTATGTTCTTC
TRBD2	TRBV16	TRBJ2-5	-	CASSLRDYKETQYF	TGTGCCAGCAGCCTCCGGGACTACAAGGAGACCCAGTACTTC
TRBD2	TRBV19	TRBJ2-3	few	CASTPGDYTDTQYF	TGTGCCAGTACCCCGGGGGACTACACAGATACGCAGTATTTT
-	TRBV14	TRBJ2-7	-	CASSQGLGLGSYEQYF	TGTGCCAGCAGCCAAGGACTGGGGTTGGGGTCCTACGAGCAGTACTTC
-	TRBV5-5	TRBJ1-1	-	CASSLSGFTEAFF	TGTGCCAGCAGCTTGTCAGGTTTCACTGAAGCTTTCTTT
-	TRBV7-3	TRBJ2-3	once	CASSSQLVGADTQYF	TGTGCCAGCAGCTCCCAGCTGGTGGGCGCAGATACGCAGTATTTT
TRBD2	TRBV6-5	TRBJ2-2	-	CASRPGLALTGELFF	TGTGCCAGCCGGCCGGGACTAGCGCTTACCGGGGAGCTGTTTTTT
TRBD2	TRBV2	TRBJ2-3	-	CASTDGIAGGPRRDTQYF	TGTGCCAGCACCGATGGGATAGCGGGGGGGCCCAGGAGAGATACGCAGTATTTT
-	TRBV12-5	TRBJ2-5	-	CASGLVEETQYF	TGTGCTAGTGGTTTGGTAGAAGAGACCCAGTACTTC
TRBD1	TRBV5-1	TRBJ1-5	-	CASSPDRDQPQHF	TGCGCCAGCAGCCCAGACAGGGATCAGCCCCAGCATTTT
-	TRBV29-1	TRBJ2-5	-	CSVEKGAGETQYF	TGCAGCGTTGAAAAGGGGGCGGGGGAGACCCAGTACTTC
-	TRBV6-2/TRBV6-3	TRBJ1-5	-	CASSYSGTGAVYNQPQHF	TGTGCCAGCAGTTACTCGGGAACGGGGGCGGTGTACAATCAGCCCCAGCATTTT
-	TRBV15	TRBJ2-1	few	CATSSRDLVPLEQFF	TGTGCCACCAGCAGCCGGGACCTGGTTCCACTTGAGCAGTTCTTC
TRBD1	TRBV3-1/TRBV3-2	TRBJ2-2	-	CASSLQGGVGGELFF	TGTGCCAGCAGCTTACAGGGGGGTGTCGGCGGGGAGCTGTTTTTT
-	TRBV4-1	TRBJ2-7	-	CASSQVLGNGEQYF	TGCGCCAGCAGCCAAGTACTTGGAAACGGCGAGCAGTACTTC
-	TRBV7-6	TRBJ1-4	-	CASSPRPQGGEKLFF	TGTGCCAGCAGCCCGCGACCCCAAGGGGGTGAAAAACTGTTTTTT
-	TRBV5-6	TRBJ2-4	-	CASSSLGGRENIQYF	TGTGCCAGCAGTTCGTTAGGGGGGCGTGAAAACATTCAGTACTTC
-	TRBV6-6	TRBJ1-5	-	CASTDGGFSNQPQHF	TGTGCCAGCACGGACGGAGGGTTTAGCAATCAGCCCCAGCATTTT
-	TRBV5-8	TRBJ2-1	-	CAGNRARDNEQFF	TGTGCCGGTAACAGGGCTCGTGATAATGAGCAGTTCTTC
TRBD2	TRBV4-3	TRBJ2-7	-	CASSHQRGGSYEQYF	TGCGCCAGCAGCCATCAGCGGGGGGGCTCCTACGAGCAGTACTTC
-	TRBV4-1	TRBJ1-2	-	CASSQPRDISNYGYTF	TGCGCCAGCAGCCAGCCGAGGGACATCTCAAACTATGGCTACACCTTC
TRBD1	TRBV6-2/TRBV6-3	TRBJ2-7	-	CASSRPGQGPYEQYF	TGTGCCAGCAGCCGACCGGGACAGGGACCCTACGAGCAGTACTTC
-	TRBV4-3	TRBJ2-2	-	CASSQDLRRATGELFF	TGCGCCAGCAGCCAAGATTTACGGCGGGCCACCGGGGAGCTGTTTTTT